This TCR beta chain originates from a study of blood T cell repertoires in COVID-19. Study context: The United States, Italy and Spain were the sources of the acute and convalescent COVID-19 samples. From T cells, B-cell-depleted T cells, or PBMCs came the material, which was cDNA or gDNA.

This clone was counted only a few times. In the source study's methods: Researchers report that nucleated cell counts were estimated from reference gene primer amplification. The method was immunoSEQ multiplex PCR; TCRdb's version includes in-frame clones alone and lacks a portion of them. The V and J calls and clone size are taken from that table; D and trimming were inferred from the DNA. The data show 200,000 to 250,000 clones, around 86% seen once. Germline CDR1 reads MDHEN; CDR2 reads SYDVKM. CDR3 length equals 16 residues. Losses at the gene ends were 7 bases for V and 1 base for J; bases not matched to a gene: 9.

Material: peripheral blood. The V and J genes are TRBV28 and TRBJ1-1; 10 bases fit TRBD1. The TCR sequence derives from a woman aged 55-69 years who had recovered from COVID-19. Here the CDR3 reads CASTRRQGATNTEAFF. CDR3 nucleotides: TGTGCCAGCACCAGAAGACAGGGGGCCACGAACACTGAAGCTTTCTTT.